This T cell receptor beta chain was recorded in a study of T cells in women clearing cervical HPV infection. The V gene's germline CDR1 is SSHAT and CDR2 FNYEAQ (reference sequence). The CDR3 spans 14 residues. A word on this clone: The junction shows a germline mismatch at one end, possibly a read error. The CDR3 is cut off 3 residues early in the read; its end comes from the germline J gene.

Method: immunoSEQ multiplex PCR; TCRdb's copy keeps in-frame clones and lacks some. Its clone listing holds tens of thousands of clones. This receptor was obtained from a woman between 18 and 70 years old with a cervical HPV16 infection that either progressed to CIN3+ or cleared (not recorded which). The rearrangement uses TRBV7-7 and TRBJ2-5; no clear D. The material sequenced was blood buffy coat. The CDR3 loop reads CASSLSVVQETQYF. The CDR3 DNA, read in part, is TGTGCTAGCAGCTTAAGCGTAGTTCAAGAGACC.